This T cell receptor (beta chain) was sequenced in a study of blood T cells in healthy people across ages. Sample-barcoded 5' priming and a J-beta primer mix drove a second PCR of about 6 to 12 cycles. Each cDNA molecule, via a template-switch adaptor with 12 random nucleotides, was tagged. A minimum of 2.5 million CDR3-containing paired-end reads was obtained for each sample. TCRdb processed the 5' RACE reads anew with MiXCR; each CDR3 protein has one entry. Found here are 750,000 to 950,000 distinct CDR3 sequences, 53% of them singletons; the top ten hold about two fifths. Remarks on this clonotype: Its antigen is undetermined.

Whole-study findings and limits: When set beside aged donors, long-lived donors presented more naive CD4+ cells and higher diversity.

Donors were systemically healthy Caucasian individuals from Russia aged roughly 6 to 95 years. Germline V gene sequence: CDR1 SGDLS, CDR2 YYNGEE. The CDR3 extends over 13 amino acids. The V end lost 2 bases, the J end lost 6 bases, and 12 bases lay between the germline ends. Material: blood. This TCR was recovered from a man older than 75 in good health. The V and J genes are TRBV9 and TRBJ2-7; tentatively, D is TRBD1 (5 bases). CDR3 sequence: CASSVDIQGEQYF. DNA of the CDR3: TGTGCCAGCAGCGTGGACATCCAAGGCGAGCAGTACTTC.